This paragraph reports one TCR beta chain. This PCR relied on a set of 60 Vbeta primers and 13 Jbeta primers. Only in-frame clones appear in the TCRdb table, and some are missing; sequencing was by immunoSEQ multiplex PCR. The sample totals tens of thousands of clones. This entry belongs to a study of cytomegalovirus exposure and HLA in healthy donors. This CDR3 has 16 amino acids. CDR1 and CDR2 from the germline V gene are SEHNR and FQNEAQ (reference sequence). V was clipped by 6 bases and J by 0 bases; unmatched bases: 8. This chain uses TRBV7-9 with TRBJ1-3; 7 positions match TRBD1. This TCR came from a man aged 30 to 39 in good health and CMV-seropositive. Sequences were obtained from PBMCs. The CDR3 DNA reads as TGTGCCAGCAGGATACGACAGGGCACCTCTGGAAACACCATATATTTT. This sequence encodes CASRIRQGTSGNTIYF.